This T cell receptor (beta chain) was identified in a study of shared clonotypes between healthy human individuals. General study points: Sorted-subset sequencing, rarefaction showed, was incomplete despite large depth.

Of note for this clone: Antigen: not known.

Clones were read by immunoSEQ multiplex PCR, and TCRdb kept only the in-frame ones, dropping some. The sample contains approximately 240,000 clones, 65% to 70% of which appear only once. The CDR3 covers 15 residues. From germline, CDR1 is LNHDA and CDR2 SQIVND (reference sequence). V shed 5 bases and J shed 4 bases, with 18 bases lying between them. The source of this sequence is a man aged 25-40 years in good health. The J gene is TRBJ2-7, the V gene TRBV19, with D unclear. The sequencing sample was made of memory CD4+ T cells sorted from blood. Subset meaning: CD45RA-negative fraction. The CDR3 bases are TGTGCCAGTAGTCGGTTTCAGCAGTCTCAATACGAGCAGTACTTC. It yields the protein CASSRFQQSQYEQYF.